This T cell receptor (beta chain) was documented in a study of cytomegalovirus exposure and HLA in healthy donors. Per the germline V gene, CDR1 is MNHEY and CDR2 is SMNVEV (reference sequence). The CDR3 covers 13 residues. V was trimmed by 5 bases and J by 2 bases, leaving 7 bases between them. The PCR contained 60 Vbeta and 13 Jbeta primers. TCRdb's table, derived via immunoSEQ multiplex PCR, lists solely in-frame clones and lacks some. The sample data list some 50,000 clones. Comment on this clone: The target antigen is unknown.

Study-level results: In all likelihood, a cluster of highly shared sequence variants was a sequencing artifact.

Sequencing was carried out using PBMCs. The source is a woman aged 40 to 49 in good health and CMV-seronegative. This chain uses TRBV27 with TRBJ2-1, with D unresolved. The CDR3 reads CASSPSAYNEQFF. CDR3 nucleotides: TGTGCCAGCAGTCCTTCCGCCTACAATGAGCAGTTCTTC.